The present TCR beta chain was sequenced within a study of CD8+ T cells in alopecia areata. Across the whole study: Skin from approximately 6-12-month-old C3H/HeJ graft donors with spontaneous alopecia went to approximately 7-11-week-old female C3H/HeJ mice.

RNA extraction and reverse transcription yielded cDNA as sequencing template. TCRdb keeps only in-frame clones here, not all; method: immunoSEQ multiplex PCR. There are over 250,000 clones in the sample, none observed a single time. A note on this clone: What it recognizes is unknown. A much larger clone lies a single base off, so this may be a read error. Mouse gene names and germline throughout. The sequence runs out 4 residues before the end of the CDR3; the remainder is reconstructed from the germline J gene. This specimen includes other DNA sequences encoding the same CDR3.

CDR1 and CDR2 from the germline V gene are NNHDY and SYVADS. CDR3 length: 14 amino acids. A sort of pooled cutaneous lymph node cells used CD4, CD8alpha, NKG2D, NKG2ACE and other stains. Study results and caveats: Elevated clonality characterized lesional scalp relative to normal scalp, particularly in alopecia totalis/universalis. When scalp samples are sequenced, resident alphabeta T cells of normal skin are also captured. Unlike in mice, where it was clearer, TCR sharing across patients was less clear, possibly HLA-related.

Sample: CD4+ T cells sorted from a lymph node. The rearrangement joins TRBV13-3 to TRBJ2-5; 11 bases line up with TRBD1. The sequence came from a C3H/HeJ mouse with alopecia areata. The MHC haplotype of this mouse line is H2-k. CDR3 amino acids: CASSPDRGQDTQYF. The CDR3 DNA, read in part, is TGTGCCAGCAGTCCGGACAGGGGGCAGGAC.